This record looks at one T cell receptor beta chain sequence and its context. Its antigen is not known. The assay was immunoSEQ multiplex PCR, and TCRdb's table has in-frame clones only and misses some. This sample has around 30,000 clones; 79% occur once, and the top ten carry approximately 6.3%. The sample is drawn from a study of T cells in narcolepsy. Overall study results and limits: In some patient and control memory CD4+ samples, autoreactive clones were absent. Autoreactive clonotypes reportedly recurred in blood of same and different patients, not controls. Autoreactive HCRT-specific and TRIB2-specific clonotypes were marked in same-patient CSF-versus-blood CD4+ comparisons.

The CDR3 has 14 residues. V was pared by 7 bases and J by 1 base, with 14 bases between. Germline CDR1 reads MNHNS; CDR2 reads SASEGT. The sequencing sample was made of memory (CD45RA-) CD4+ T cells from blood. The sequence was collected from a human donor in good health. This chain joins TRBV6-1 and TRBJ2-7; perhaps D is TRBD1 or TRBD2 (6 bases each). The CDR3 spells CASTERGVSYEQYF. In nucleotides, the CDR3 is TGTGCCAGCACGGAAAGGGGGGTATCCTACGAGCAGTACTTC.